This T cell receptor (beta chain) was documented in a study of blood T cell repertoires in COVID-19. Study overall: Acute and convalescent COVID-19 samples came from the United States, Italy and Spain. From T cells, B-cell-depleted T cells, or PBMCs came the material, which was cDNA or gDNA.

Per the authors' pipeline: Nucleated cell counts were estimated from reference gene primer amplification. Sequencing used immunoSEQ multiplex PCR; TCRdb keeps in-frame clones, though not all of them. V and J calls plus clone size are reproduced from that table; the DNA served to infer D and trimming. The table lists about 400,000 clones, nearly 90% of them singletons. This CDR3 comprises 14 residues. The V end was cut by 2 bases, the J end by 3 bases, with 13 bases between. Germline-derived CDR1 and CDR2 are GTSNPN and SVGIG (reference sequence). Everyone who took part was roughly 18 to 90 years old, and they came from roughly 25 US areas.

The rearrangement uses TRBV30 and TRBJ1-1, with D uncertain. This clonotype was obtained from a woman between 40 and 55 years old with acute COVID-19. The sequencing sample was made of PBMCs or T cells enriched from blood (not recorded which). CDR3 amino acids: CAWSRREIDTEAFF. The DNA of the CDR3 is TGTGCCTGGAGTAGAAGGGAGATAGACACTGAAGCTTTCTTT.